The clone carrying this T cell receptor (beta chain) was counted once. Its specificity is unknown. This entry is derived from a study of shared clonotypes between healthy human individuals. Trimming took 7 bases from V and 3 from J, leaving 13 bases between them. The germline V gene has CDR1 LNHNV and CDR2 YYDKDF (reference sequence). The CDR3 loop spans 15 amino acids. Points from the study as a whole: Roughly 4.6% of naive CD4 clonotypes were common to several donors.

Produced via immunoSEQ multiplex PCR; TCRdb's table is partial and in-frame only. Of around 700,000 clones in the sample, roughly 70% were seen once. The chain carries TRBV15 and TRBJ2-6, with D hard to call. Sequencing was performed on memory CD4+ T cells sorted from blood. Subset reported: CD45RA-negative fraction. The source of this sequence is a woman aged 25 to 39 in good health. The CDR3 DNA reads TGTGCCACCAAACGATGGGCCGATGGGGCCAACGTCCTGACTTTC. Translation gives CATKRWADGANVLTF.